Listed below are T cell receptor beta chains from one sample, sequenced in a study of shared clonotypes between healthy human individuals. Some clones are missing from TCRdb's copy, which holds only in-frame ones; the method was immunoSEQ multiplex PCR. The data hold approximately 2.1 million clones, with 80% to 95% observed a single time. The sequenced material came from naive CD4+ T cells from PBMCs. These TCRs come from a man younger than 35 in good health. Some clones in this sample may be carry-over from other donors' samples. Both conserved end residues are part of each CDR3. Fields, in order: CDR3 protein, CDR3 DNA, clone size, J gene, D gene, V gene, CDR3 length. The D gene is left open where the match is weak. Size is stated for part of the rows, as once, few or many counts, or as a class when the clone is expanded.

CDR3: CASSDQGTTNEKLFF
DNA: TGTGCCAGCAGTGACCAGGGAACAACTAATGAAAAACTGTTTTTT
size: few
J: TRBJ1-4
D: NA
V: TRBV6-1
length: 15

CDR3: CASSPRNKGQGLHEQFF
DNA: TGTGCCAGCAGTCCGAGAAACAAAGGACAGGGACTCCATGAGCAGTTCTTC
size: NA
J: TRBJ2-1
D: TRBD1
V: TRBV28
length: 17

CDR3: CASSPPGTPYEQYF
DNA: TGTGCCAGCAGCCCCCCAGGGACACCGTACGAGCAGTACTTC
size: NA
J: TRBJ2-7
D: NA
V: TRBV7-8
length: 14

CDR3: CASSARGFTEAFF
DNA: TGTGCCAGCAGCGCCCGGGGGTTTACTGAAGCTTTCTTT
size: NA
J: TRBJ1-1
D: NA
V: TRBV2
length: 13

CDR3: CASRVWNEQFF
DNA: TGTGCCAGCAGGGTTTGGAATGAGCAGTTCTTC
size: NA
J: TRBJ2-1
D: NA
V: TRBV6-5
length: 11

CDR3: CASSFEEVNEQFF
DNA: TGTGCCAGCAGCTTCGAGGAGGTCAATGAGCAGTTCTTC
size: NA
J: TRBJ2-1
D: NA
V: TRBV5-4
length: 13

CDR3: CASSLKNSLGPDTQYF
DNA: TGTGCCAGCAGCTTAAAAAATTCCCTAGGACCGGATACGCAGTATTTT
size: NA
J: TRBJ2-3
D: NA
V: TRBV7-6
length: 16

CDR3: CASSVGSLAGEYEQFF
DNA: TGTGCCAGCAGCGTAGGAAGTCTAGCGGGAGAGTATGAGCAGTTCTTC
size: NA
J: TRBJ2-1
D: TRBD2
V: TRBV9
length: 16

CDR3: CASSEPGLKEDTQYF
DNA: TGTGCCAGCAGTGAACCGGGACTTAAGGAGGATACGCAGTATTTT
size: NA
J: TRBJ2-3
D: NA
V: TRBV6-1
length: 15

CDR3: CASSLGGKTEAFF
DNA: TGTGCCAGCAGCTTAGGAGGCAAGACTGAAGCTTTCTTT
size: NA
J: TRBJ1-1
D: NA
V: TRBV11-3
length: 13

CDR3: CASTSGFGTEAFF
DNA: TGTGCCTCTACGAGCGGTTTCGGGACTGAAGCTTTCTTT
size: NA
J: TRBJ1-1
D: NA
V: TRBV30
length: 13

CDR3: CASNSPRQGQETQYF
DNA: TGTGCCAGTAACTCACCCAGACAGGGACAAGAGACCCAGTACTTC
size: NA
J: TRBJ2-5
D: TRBD1
V: TRBV19
length: 15

CDR3: CAISESADMNTEAFF
DNA: TGTGCCATCAGTGAGTCGGCAGACATGAACACTGAAGCTTTCTTT
size: NA
J: TRBJ1-1
D: NA
V: TRBV10-3
length: 15

CDR3: CASSLVRSFGEQYF
DNA: TGTGCCAGCAGCTTAGTGAGGAGTTTTGGGGAGCAGTACTTC
size: NA
J: TRBJ2-7
D: NA
V: TRBV7-2
length: 14

CDR3: CASSLGRSNSPLHF
DNA: TGCGCCAGCAGCCTGGGACGGTCCAATTCACCCCTCCACTTT
size: NA
J: TRBJ1-6
D: NA
V: TRBV5-1
length: 14

CDR3: CASSSVSAGVTYNEQFF
DNA: TGTGCCAGCAGTTCTGTATCGGCGGGAGTTACCTACAATGAGCAGTTCTTC
size: once
J: TRBJ2-1
D: TRBD2
V: TRBV28
length: 17

CDR3: CASRLGSNTEAFF
DNA: TGCGCCAGCAGACTTGGGTCAAACACTGAAGCTTTCTTT
size: NA
J: TRBJ1-1
D: NA
V: TRBV5-1
length: 13

CDR3: CASSWGTGTGELFF
DNA: TGTGCCAGCAGCTGGGGGACAGGGACCGGGGAGCTGTTTTTT
size: NA
J: TRBJ2-2
D: TRBD1
V: TRBV7-2
length: 14

CDR3: CASSYSGQGGYGYTF
DNA: TGTGCCAGCAGTTACTCGGGCCAGGGCGGCTATGGCTACACCTTC
size: NA
J: TRBJ1-2
D: NA
V: TRBV6-5
length: 15

CDR3: CASRERLSYEQYF
DNA: TGCGCCAGCAGGGAAAGGCTCTCCTACGAGCAGTACTTC
size: NA
J: TRBJ2-7
D: NA
V: TRBV5-1
length: 13

CDR3: CASSSLAGTNTGELFF
DNA: TGTGCCAGCAGCTCCCTAGCGGGAACGAACACCGGGGAGCTGTTTTTT
size: NA
J: TRBJ2-2
D: TRBD2
V: TRBV11-2
length: 16

CDR3: CASSPTGASGNTIYF
DNA: TGTGCCAGCAGTCCGACAGGGGCGTCTGGAAACACCATATATTTT
size: NA
J: TRBJ1-3
D: TRBD1
V: TRBV2
length: 15

CDR3: CAISPGQGVFDEQYF
DNA: TGTGCCATCAGTCCGGGACAGGGGGTCTTCGACGAGCAGTACTTC
size: NA
J: TRBJ2-7
D: TRBD1
V: TRBV10-3
length: 15

CDR3: CASGLLGQPQHF
DNA: TGTGCCAGCGGGTTATTAGGGCAGCCCCAGCATTTT
size: once
J: TRBJ1-5
D: NA
V: TRBV11-2
length: 12

CDR3: CASSPWGRGVRGYGYTF
DNA: TGCGCCAGCAGCCCGTGGGGGAGGGGGGTACGTGGCTATGGCTACACCTTC
size: once
J: TRBJ1-2
D: NA
V: TRBV4-1
length: 17

CDR3: CASSTEAHQETQYF
DNA: TGTGCCAGCAGCACAGAGGCCCACCAAGAGACCCAGTACTTC
size: NA
J: TRBJ2-5
D: NA
V: TRBV9
length: 14

CDR3: CASSLSGTANYGYTF
DNA: TGTGCCAGCAGCTTGTCCGGGACGGCAAACTATGGCTACACCTTC
size: NA
J: TRBJ1-2
D: NA
V: TRBV5-4
length: 15

CDR3: CASSPRERGYTF
DNA: TGTGCCAGCTCACCAAGGGAGCGCGGCTACACCTTC
size: NA
J: TRBJ1-2
D: NA
V: TRBV18
length: 12

CDR3: CASSFWTGAAQYF
DNA: TGCGCCAGCAGCTTTTGGACAGGGGCGGCCCAGTACTTC
size: NA
J: TRBJ2-5
D: TRBD1
V: TRBV5-1
length: 13